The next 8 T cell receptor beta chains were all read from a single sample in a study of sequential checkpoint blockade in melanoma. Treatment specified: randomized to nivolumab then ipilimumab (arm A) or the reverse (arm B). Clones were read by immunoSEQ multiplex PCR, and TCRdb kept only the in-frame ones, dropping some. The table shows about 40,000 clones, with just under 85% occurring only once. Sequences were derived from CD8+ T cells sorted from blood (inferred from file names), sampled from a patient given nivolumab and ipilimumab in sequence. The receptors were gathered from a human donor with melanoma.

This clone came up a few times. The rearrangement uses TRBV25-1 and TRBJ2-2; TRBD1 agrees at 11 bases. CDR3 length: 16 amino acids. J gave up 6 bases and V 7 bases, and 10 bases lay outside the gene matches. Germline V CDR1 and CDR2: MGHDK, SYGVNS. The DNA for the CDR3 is TGTGCCAGCACTGGACAGGGGGCTAATGCGGCCGGGGAGCTGTTTTTT. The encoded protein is CASTGQGANAAGELFF.

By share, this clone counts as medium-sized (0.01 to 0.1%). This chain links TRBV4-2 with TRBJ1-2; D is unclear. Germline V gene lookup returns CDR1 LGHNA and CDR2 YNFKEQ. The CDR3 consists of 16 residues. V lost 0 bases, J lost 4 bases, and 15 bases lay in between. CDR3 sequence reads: CASSQEVNVDFYGYTF. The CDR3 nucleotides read TGTGCCAGCAGCCAAGAGGTTAACGTGGACTTCTATGGCTACACCTTC.

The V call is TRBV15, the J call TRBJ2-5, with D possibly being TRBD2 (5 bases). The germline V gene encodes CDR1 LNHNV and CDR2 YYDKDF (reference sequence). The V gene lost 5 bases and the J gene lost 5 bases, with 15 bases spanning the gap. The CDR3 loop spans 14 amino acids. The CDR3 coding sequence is TGTGCCACCAGCGATCGAGGCGGGCCGGAGACCCAGTACTTC. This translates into CATSDRGGPETQYF.

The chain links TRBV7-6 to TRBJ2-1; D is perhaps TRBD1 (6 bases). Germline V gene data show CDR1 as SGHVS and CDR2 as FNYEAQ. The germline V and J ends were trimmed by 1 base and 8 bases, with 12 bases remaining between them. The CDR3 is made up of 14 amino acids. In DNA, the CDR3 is TGTGCCAGCAGCTTAGGACTGGCAGGGGATGAGCAGTTCTTC. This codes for CASSLGLAGDEQFF.

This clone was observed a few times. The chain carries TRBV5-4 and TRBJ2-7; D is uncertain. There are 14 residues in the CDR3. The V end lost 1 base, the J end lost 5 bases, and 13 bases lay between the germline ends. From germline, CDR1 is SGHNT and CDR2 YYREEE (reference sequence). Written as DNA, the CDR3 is TGTGCCAGCAGCTTGCTAGAGACCCTCCACGAGCAGTACTTC. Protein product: CASSLLETLHEQYF.

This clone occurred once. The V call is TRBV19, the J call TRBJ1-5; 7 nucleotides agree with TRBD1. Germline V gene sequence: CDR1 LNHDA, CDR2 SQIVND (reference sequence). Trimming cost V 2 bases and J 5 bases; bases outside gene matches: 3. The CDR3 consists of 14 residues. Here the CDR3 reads CASSIWQGDQPQHF. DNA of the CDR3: TGTGCCAGTAGTATATGGCAGGGGGATCAGCCCCAGCATTTT.

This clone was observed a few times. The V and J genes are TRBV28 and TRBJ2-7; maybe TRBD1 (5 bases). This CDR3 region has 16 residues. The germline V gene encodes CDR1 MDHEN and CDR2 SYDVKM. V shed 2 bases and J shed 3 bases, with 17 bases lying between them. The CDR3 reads CASSLMAGLENYEQYF. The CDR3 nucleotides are TGTGCCAGCAGTTTAATGGCAGGGTTAGAGAACTACGAGCAGTACTTC.

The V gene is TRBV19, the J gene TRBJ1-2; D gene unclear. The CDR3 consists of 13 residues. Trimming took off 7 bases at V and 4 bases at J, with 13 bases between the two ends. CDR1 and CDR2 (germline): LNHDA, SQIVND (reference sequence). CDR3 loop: CASTGSPPYGYTF. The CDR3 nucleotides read TGTGCCAGTACGGGGTCTCCCCCCTATGGCTACACCTTC.